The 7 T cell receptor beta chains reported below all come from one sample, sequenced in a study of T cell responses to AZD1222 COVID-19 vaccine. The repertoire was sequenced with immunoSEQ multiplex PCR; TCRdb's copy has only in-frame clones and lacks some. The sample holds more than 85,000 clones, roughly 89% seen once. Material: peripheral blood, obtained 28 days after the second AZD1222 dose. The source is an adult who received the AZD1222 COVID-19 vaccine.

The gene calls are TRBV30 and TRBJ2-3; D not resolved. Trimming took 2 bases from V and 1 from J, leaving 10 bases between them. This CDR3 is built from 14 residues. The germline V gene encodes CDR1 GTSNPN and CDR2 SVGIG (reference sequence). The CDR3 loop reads CAWSQRGGTDTQYF. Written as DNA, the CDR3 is TGTGCCTGGAGTCAAAGAGGCGGCACAGATACGCAGTATTTT.

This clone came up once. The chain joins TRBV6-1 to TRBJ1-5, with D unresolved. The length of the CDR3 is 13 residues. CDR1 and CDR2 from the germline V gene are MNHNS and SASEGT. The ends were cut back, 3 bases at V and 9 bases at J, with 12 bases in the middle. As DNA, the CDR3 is TGTGCCAGCAGTGACCACATGGACGGGCCCCAGCATTTT. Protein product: CASSDHMDGPQHF.

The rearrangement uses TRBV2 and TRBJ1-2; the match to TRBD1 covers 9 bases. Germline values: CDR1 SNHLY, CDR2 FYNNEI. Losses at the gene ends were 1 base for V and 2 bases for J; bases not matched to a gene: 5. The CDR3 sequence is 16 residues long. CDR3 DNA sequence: TGTGCCAGCAGTGAAGGGGGACAGGGAGGGAACTATGGCTACACCTTC. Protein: CASSEGGQGGNYGYTF.

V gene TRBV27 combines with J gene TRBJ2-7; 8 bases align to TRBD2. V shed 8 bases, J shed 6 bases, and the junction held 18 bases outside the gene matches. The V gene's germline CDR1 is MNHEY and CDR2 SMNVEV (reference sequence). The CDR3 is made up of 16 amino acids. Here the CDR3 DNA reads TGTGCCAGCCTATTGCGGGTGGGACTAGAAGGGTCCGAGCAGTACTTC. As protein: CASLLRVGLEGSEQYF.

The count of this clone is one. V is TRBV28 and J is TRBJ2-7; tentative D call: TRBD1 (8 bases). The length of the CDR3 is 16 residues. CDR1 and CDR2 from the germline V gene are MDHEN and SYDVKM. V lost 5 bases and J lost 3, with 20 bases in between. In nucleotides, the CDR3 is TGTGCCAGCAGTCAGGGGGGGGGACAGGAGCTCTACGAGCAGTACTTC. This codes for CASSQGGGQELYEQYF. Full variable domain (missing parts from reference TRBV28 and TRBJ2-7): DVKVTQSSRYLVKRTGEKVFLECVQDMDHENMFWYRQDPGLGLRLIYFSYDVKMKEKGDIPEGYSVSREKKERFSLILESASTNQTSMYLCASSQGGGQELYEQYFGPGTRLTVT.

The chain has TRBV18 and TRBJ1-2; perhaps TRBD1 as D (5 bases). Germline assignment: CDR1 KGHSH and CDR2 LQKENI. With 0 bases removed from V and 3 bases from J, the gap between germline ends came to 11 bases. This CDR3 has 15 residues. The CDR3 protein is CASSPPVGDHYGYTF. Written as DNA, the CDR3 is TGTGCCAGCTCACCACCGGTGGGGGACCACTATGGCTACACCTTC.

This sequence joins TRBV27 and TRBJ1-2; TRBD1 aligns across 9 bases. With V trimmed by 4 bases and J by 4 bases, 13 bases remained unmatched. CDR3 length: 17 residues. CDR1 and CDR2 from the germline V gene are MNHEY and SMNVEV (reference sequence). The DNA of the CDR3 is TGTGCCAGCAGTTCCGGGACAGGGCTACAAACCGTCTATGGCTACACCTTC. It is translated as CASSSGTGLQTVYGYTF.